The 9 T cell receptor beta chains below come from one sample, sequenced in a study of identical twins. TCRdb re-derived calls from the 5' RACE reads in MiXCR, one entry per CDR3 protein. Found here are roughly 770,000 distinct CDR3 sequences, 15% to 20% of them singletons; the top ten hold over 10%. This same sample was also part of a study on T cells expressing NK-cell markers.

Sequencing was performed on PBMCs. The source is a woman in her late teens or twenties in good health.

The chain couples TRBV7-6 to TRBJ2-5; tentatively, D is TRBD2 (6 bases). Trimming shortened V by 0 bases and J by 4 bases, and 12 bases separated the two germline ends. The CDR3 runs to 15 residues. CDR1 and CDR2 (germline): SGHVS, FNYEAQ. CDR3 in DNA: TGTGCCAGCAGCTTAGCGTTCGCCGGGGGAGAGACCCAGTACTTC. Translated, it gives CASSLAFAGGETQYF.

This clonotype has just a few counts. The genes are TRBV30 and TRBJ2-1; the D gene is possibly TRBD2 (5 bases). V shed 5 bases and J shed 1 base, with 9 bases lying between them. CDR3 size: 13 residues. The germline CDR1 and CDR2 sequences are GTSNPN and SVGIG (reference sequence). The CDR3 is CAWSGESYNEQFF. The CDR3 DNA reads as TGTGCCTGGTCCGGGGAATCCTACAATGAGCAGTTCTTC. The variable domain in full, completed from reference TRBV30 and TRBJ2-1, reads SQTIHQWPATLVQPVGSPLSLECTVEGTSNPNLYWYRQAAGRGLQLLFYSVGIGQISSEVPQNLSASRPQDRQFILSSKKLLLSDSGFYLCAWSGESYNEQFFGPGTRLTVL.

This clonotype was observed a handful of times. The chain links TRBV15 to TRBJ2-3; D unclear. V dropped 5 bases and J dropped 5 bases, with 14 bases sitting between them. CDR1 is LNHNV, CDR2 YYDKDF, per germline (reference sequence). This CDR3 has 14 amino acids. CDR3 in DNA: TGTGCCACCAGCCCCTCCGCAGGTGGAGATACGCAGTATTTT. Residues: CATSPSAGGDTQYF.

A few counts support this clonotype. The chain links TRBV5-1 to TRBJ2-2; 7 bases align to TRBD2. The CDR3 contains 16 residues. Germline trimming cut 1 base from V and 1 base from J; bases unmatched to any gene: 4. The germline CDR1 and CDR2 sequences are SGHRS and YFSETQ. As DNA, the CDR3 is TGCGCCAGCAGCTTGCTTGCTAGCGGGAACACCGGGGAGCTGTTTTTT. As protein: CASSLLASGNTGELFF. The full variable domain, completed using reference TRBV5-1 and TRBJ2-2, is KAGVTQTPRYLIKTRGQQVTLSCSPISGHRSVSWYQQTPGQGLQFLFEYFSETQRNKGNFPGRFSGRQFSNSRSEMNVSTLELGDSALYLCASSLLASGNTGELFFGEGSRLTVL.

The sample holds a few counts of this clonotype. The genes are TRBV29-1 and TRBJ2-1; D gene unclear. CDR3 length: 11 amino acids. Germline V gene sequence: CDR1 SQVTM, CDR2 ANQGSEA. V was trimmed by 0 bases and J by 10 bases, leaving 7 bases between them. The CDR3 DNA follows: TGCAGCGTTGAAGACGTGGGAGAGCAGTTCTTC. Translating it yields CSVEDVGEQFF.

The chain links TRBV3-1 to TRBJ1-1, with D unclear. This CDR3 has 12 amino acids. Germline V gene data show CDR1 as LGHDT and CDR2 as YNNKEL (reference sequence). Trimming cost V 4 bases and J 10 bases, with 13 bases left between them. The CDR3 DNA follows: TGTGCCAGCAGCCCCGGACCCGCTGGAGCTTTCTTT. It is translated as CASSPGPAGAFF.

The V call is TRBV20-1, the J call TRBJ2-7; D possibly corresponds to TRBD1 (6 bases). Germline CDR1 and CDR2: DFQATT and SNEGSKA (reference sequence). CDR3 length: 14 amino acids. Trimming took 0 bases from V and 6 from J, leaving 15 bases between them. CDR3 protein: CSAREFRSGAEQYF. The CDR3 DNA reads TGCAGTGCTAGAGAGTTTAGGTCAGGGGCCGAGCAGTACTTC.

The chain carries TRBV27 and TRBJ2-7, with D perhaps TRBD1 (6 bases). The length of the CDR3 is 15 residues. The V and J ends lost 6 bases and 1 base respectively, with 16 bases between them. In germline, CDR1 is MNHEY, CDR2 SMNVEV (reference sequence). DNA for the CDR3: TGTGCCAGCAGGCCCACGGGACAACTGTCCTACGAGCAGTACTTC. It specifies CASRPTGQLSYEQYF.

This clonotype was counted only a few times. The chain has TRBV2 and TRBJ2-7; D unresolved. Germline V gene data show CDR1 as SNHLY and CDR2 as FYNNEI. V was clipped by 2 bases and J by 0 bases, with 5 bases between them. The CDR3 covers 13 residues. CDR3 residues: CASSEHSSYEQYF. The CDR3 DNA sequence: TGTGCCAGCAGTGAACACAGCTCCTACGAGCAGTACTTC.